The following is a T cell receptor beta chain sequence with its context. Its target is unknown. These data belong to a study of CD8+ T cells in alopecia areata. Overall study results and limits: Having one nonresponder leaves uncertain how baseline CD8+ expansion relates to response.

Stated treatment: oral pan-JAK inhibitor, 5-10 mg twice daily. Peripheral blood samples and lesional scalp punch biopsies were obtained from alopecia areata patients. Isolation of CD4+ and CD8+ T cells from PBMCs was achieved by sorting. Sequencing used cDNA as its template, made by extracting RNA and reverse transcribing it. TCRdb's copy holds only in-frame clones and misses some; the assay was immunoSEQ multiplex PCR. Seen here are around 200,000 clones, roughly 64% observed once, and the top ten hold around 12%. Looked up from germline, CDR1 is MNHEY and CDR2 is SMNVEV (reference sequence). V trimming: 2 bases; J trimming: 4 bases; junction bases outside the gene matches: 4. The CDR3 sequence is 15 residues long.

This clonotype was obtained from a human donor with alopecia areata. Sequencing used CD8+ T cells sorted from blood, obtained at week 24, from a patient treated with tofacitinib. The chain is built from TRBV27 and TRBJ2-5, with 10 bases that match TRBD2. The CDR3 sequence: CASSLLAGVRETQYF. DNA of the CDR3: TGTGCCAGCAGTTTACTAGCGGGGGTGAGAGAGACCCAGTACTTC.